The 23 T cell receptor beta chains below all came from one sample that was sequenced in a study of T cell responses to AZD1222 COVID-19 vaccine. Sequencing was performed with immunoSEQ multiplex PCR; in TCRdb, only in-frame clones are kept and a portion is missing. Among some 130,000 clones listed, roughly 92% were seen once. Sequencing was performed on peripheral blood, taken 28 days after the second AZD1222 dose. The receptor source for this set is an adult who received the AZD1222 COVID-19 vaccine.

V and J are TRBV18 and TRBJ1-3; D may be TRBD1 (6 bases). Germline V gives CDR1 KGHSH, CDR2 LQKENI. The CDR3 extends over 15 amino acids. V was pared by 6 bases and J by 0 bases, with 12 bases between. In DNA form, the CDR3 reads TGTGCCAGCTCCAGAGGACAGTCCTCTGGAAACACCATATATTTT. Translating it yields CASSRGQSSGNTIYF.

The chain is built from TRBV6-5 and TRBJ2-1; tentative D call: TRBD1 (5 bases). This CDR3 comprises 12 residues. V lost 5 bases and J lost 5, with 7 bases in between. Germline V gene data show CDR1 as MNHEY and CDR2 as SVGAGI. CDR3 bases: TGTGCCAGCAGTCAGACAGACAATGAGCAGTTCTTC. As protein: CASSQTDNEQFF.

The gene calls are TRBV4-3 and TRBJ1-2, with D perhaps matching TRBD1 (5 bases). The V gene lost 0 bases and the J gene lost 13 bases, with 24 bases spanning the gap. The CDR3 covers 16 residues. Per germline, CDR1 LGHNA and CDR2 YSLEER. In nucleotides, the CDR3 is TGCGCCAGCAGCCAAGATTGGTGGCAATTGGAGGGGCGCGCCACCTTC. This sequence encodes CASSQDWWQLEGRATF.

The CDR3 sequence: CASRDARPGAFF. DNA of the CDR3: TGTGCCAGCCGAGATGCCAGGCCGGGAGCTTTCTTT. The chain couples TRBV6-5 to TRBJ1-1; no clear D. The CDR3 is 12 amino acids. Germline assignment: CDR1 MNHEY and CDR2 SVGAGI. V lost 8 bases and J 10 bases, leaving 17 bases between the germline ends.

J is TRBJ1-2 and V is TRBV24-1; D unclear. Trimming removed 1 base from V and 3 bases from J, with 2 bases in between. The CDR3 has 12 residues. Germline V gene data show CDR1 as KGHDR and CDR2 as SFDVKD. The CDR3 region is CATSDFYYGYTF. The CDR3 DNA is TGTGCCACCAGTGATTTCTACTATGGCTACACCTTC.

This chain connects TRBV6-2 or TRBV6-3 to TRBJ1-2; D remains ambiguous. V lost 2 bases, J lost 0 bases, and 10 bases lay in between. This CDR3 comprises 15 residues. The germline CDR1 and CDR2 sequences are MNHEY and SVGEGT. The CDR3 protein is CASSYLAEANYGYTF. DNA for the CDR3: TGTGCCAGCAGTTACCTCGCCGAGGCTAACTATGGCTACACCTTC.

V usage is TRBV4-3 and J usage is TRBJ2-1; D not resolved. There are 14 residues in the CDR3. Trimming shortened V by 9 bases and J by 2 bases, and 14 bases separated the two germline ends. CDR1 LGHNA and CDR2 YSLEER come from the germline V gene. The DNA for the CDR3 is TGCGCCAGACCCCGCGGTGAGCCCTACAATGAGCAGTTCTTC. It translates to CARPRGEPYNEQFF.

This chain uses TRBV28 with TRBJ1-6; TRBD1 is a possible D gene (5 bases). This CDR3 region has 15 residues. V dropped 5 bases and J dropped 7 bases, with 15 bases sitting between them. CDR1 and CDR2 (germline): MDHEN, SYDVKM. CDR3 sequence: CASSAGGGVNSPLHF. The CDR3 coding sequence is TGTGCCAGCAGTGCGGGTGGGGGTGTGAATTCACCCCTCCACTTT.

The V gene is TRBV4-3, the J gene TRBJ1-6, with D unresolved. The CDR3 runs 17 residues. Trimming took off 0 bases at V and 4 bases at J, with 13 bases between the two ends. Per the germline V gene, CDR1 is LGHNA and CDR2 is YSLEER. The CDR3 loop reads CASSQDAGQNYNSPLHF. As DNA, the CDR3 is TGCGCCAGCAGCCAAGATGCGGGCCAGAATTATAATTCACCCCTCCACTTT.

The chain combines TRBV5-1 with TRBJ1-3; D is unclear. Germline loops: CDR1 SGHRS, CDR2 YFSETQ. The CDR3 totals 16 residues. Trimming took off 3 bases at V and 0 bases at J, with 13 bases between the two ends. CDR3 nucleotide sequence: TGCGCCAGCAGCTCTCCGGACGCGAGCTCTGGAAACACCATATATTTT. Translation gives CASSSPDASSGNTIYF.

This sequence joins TRBV11-3 and TRBJ2-6; the D is unclear. V lost 5 bases to trimming and J lost 2 bases, with 1 base between them. CDR1 and CDR2 from the germline V gene are SGHNT and YENEEA. The CDR3 sequence is 12 residues long. CDR3 sequence: CASSPGANVLTF. The CDR3, as DNA: TGTGCCAGCAGCCCTGGGGCCAACGTCCTGACTTTC.

In its sample, this clone was seen once. The V and J genes are TRBV5-6 and TRBJ2-1; no clear D. Germline assignment: CDR1 SGHDT and CDR2 YYEEEE. The V and J ends lost 7 bases and 7 bases respectively, with 18 bases between them. The CDR3 has 14 amino acids. The CDR3 nucleotides read TGTGCCAGCCGAGGACCTAGGACCCTTAATGAGCAGTTCTTC. Its translation: CASRGPRTLNEQFF.

This chain uses TRBV11-2 with TRBJ2-7; 10 bases agree with TRBD2. The CDR3 is 15 amino acids. In germline, CDR1 is SGHAT, CDR2 FQNNGV. With V trimmed by 1 base and J by 5 bases, 5 bases remained unmatched. CDR3 loop: CASSLGPSGRHEQYF. The CDR3 DNA follows: TGTGCCAGCAGCTTAGGCCCTAGCGGGAGACACGAGCAGTACTTC.

This clone was recorded a few times. This rearrangement joins TRBV9 to TRBJ1-1; no definite D call. The germline CDR1 and CDR2 sequences are SGDLS and YYNGEE. This CDR3 comprises 13 residues. Trimming left V 3 bases short and J 0 bases short, with 6 bases between. The CDR3 spells CASSATMNTEAFF. The CDR3 DNA reads as TGTGCCAGCAGCGCGACTATGAACACTGAAGCTTTCTTT.

The chain is built from TRBV7-9 and TRBJ2-1, with TRBD2 matching over 13 bases. The J segment lost 5 bases and the V segment lost 5 bases, leaving 3 bases of the junction unmatched. The CDR3 totals 15 residues. Per germline, CDR1 SEHNR and CDR2 FQNEAQ (reference sequence). Here the CDR3 DNA reads TGTGCCAGCAGCCCCGGACTAGCGGGGGACAATGAGCAGTTCTTC. Amino acids: CASSPGLAGDNEQFF. Supplemented by reference TRBV7-9 and TRBJ2-1, the full variable domain reads DTGVSQNPRHKITKRGQNVTFRCDPISEHNRLYWYRQTLGQGPEFLTYFQNEAQLEKSRLLSDRFSAERPKGSFSTLEIQRTEQGDSAMYLCASSPGLAGDNEQFFGPGTRLTVL.

J is TRBJ2-7 and V is TRBV6-5, with D possibly matching TRBD2 (6 bases). Trimming pared 0 bases from V and 2 bases from J, leaving 11 bases between. CDR1 and CDR2 from the germline V gene are MNHEY and SVGAGI. The CDR3 is 15 residues long. CDR3 sequence reads: CASSYSNGGTYEQYF. The CDR3 region has the DNA TGTGCCAGCAGTTACTCGAATGGGGGGACCTACGAGCAGTACTTC.

J is TRBJ2-3 and V is TRBV30; D is uncertain. V was clipped by 4 bases and J by 2 bases, with 10 bases between them. Per the germline V gene, CDR1 is GTSNPN and CDR2 is SVGIG (reference sequence). The CDR3 is 13 residues long. The CDR3 DNA sequence: TGTGCCTGGACATACCGAAACACAGATACGCAGTATTTT. Translating it yields CAWTYRNTDTQYF.

This sequence joins TRBV13 and TRBJ1-6; 8 bases fit TRBD1. The CDR3 is made up of 15 amino acids. Germline CDR1 is PRHDT and CDR2 is FYEKMQ (reference sequence). V trimming: 0 bases; J trimming: 9 bases; junction bases outside the gene matches: 4. CDR3 coding DNA: TGTGCCAGCAGCTTAGGCCAGGGGGCGAGTTCACCCCTCCACTTT. It yields the protein CASSLGQGASSPLHF.

The rearrangement uses TRBV2 and TRBJ1-6, with 8 positions matching TRBD1. The length of the CDR3 is 13 residues. From germline, CDR1 is SNHLY and CDR2 FYNNEI. Trimming at V came to 6 bases and at J to 7 bases, leaving 2 bases not matched to a gene. Here the CDR3 DNA reads TGTGCCAGCAGGGGGACAGGAAATTCACCCCTCCACTTT. This codes for CASRGTGNSPLHF.

This chain links TRBV6-5 with TRBJ2-3; 9 nucleotides line up with TRBD1. This CDR3 has 15 residues. V lost 5 bases to trimming and J lost 2 bases; unmatched junction nucleotides: 5. Germline CDR1 is MNHEY and CDR2 is SVGAGI. The CDR3 coding sequence is TGTGCCAGCAGTAGGACAGGGGTGGACACAGATACGCAGTATTTT. Its translation: CASSRTGVDTDTQYF.

This chain links TRBV2 with TRBJ1-4; 8 bases line up with TRBD1. CDR3 length: 14 residues. J gave up 2 bases and V 7 bases, and 3 bases lay outside the gene matches. The germline gives CDR1 SNHLY, CDR2 FYNNEI. The CDR3, as DNA: TGTGCCAGCAAGCGACAGGGGACTAATGAAAAACTGTTTTTT. It translates to CASKRQGTNEKLFF.

The chain employs TRBV7-9 and TRBJ2-7, with TRBD2 as a possible D gene (7 bases). In germline, CDR1 is SEHNR, CDR2 FQNEAQ (reference sequence). V was clipped by 1 base and J by 7 bases, with 14 bases between them. There are 14 residues in the CDR3. CDR3 DNA sequence: TGTGCCAGCAGCTTAGGGGTGAGGGGGGGGGAGCAGTACTTC. This gives the protein CASSLGVRGGEQYF. The full variable domain, completed using reference TRBV7-9 and TRBJ2-7, is DTGVSQNPRHKITKRGQNVTFRCDPISEHNRLYWYRQTLGQGPEFLTYFQNEAQLEKSRLLSDRFSAERPKGSFSTLEIQRTEQGDSAMYLCASSLGVRGGEQYFGPGTRLTVT.

The chain links TRBV30 to TRBJ1-5; D is undetermined. V lost 3 bases and J lost 4, with 10 bases in between. Germline CDR1 is GTSNPN and CDR2 is SVGIG (reference sequence). CDR3 length: 13 amino acids. The CDR3 protein is CAWSSGLNQPQHF. The CDR3 DNA reads TGTGCCTGGAGCAGCGGTTTAAATCAGCCCCAGCATTTT.